This entry concerns a single TCR beta chain. Its antigen specificity is not known. No much larger clone exists at a distance of one base, and base qualities are not known. Library prep was done by the immunoSEQ multiplex PCR assay. In TCRdb, the immuneACCESS table is reduced to in-frame sequences with V and J assigned. These tables do not hold every clone; where another copy was compared, an unresolved V gene accounts for under half, and the others remain unexplained. The sample records roughly 79,000 clones, approximately 93% of which are singletons. Roughly 0.37% of the sample lies in the top ten. The record originates from a study of technical replicates of blood from a handful of donors (dated by TCRdb to between 2016 and 2019). From cysteine to phenylalanine, the CDR3 is 16 amino acids long. The entry retains the CDR3 DNA only, 48 bases that are in frame from base 1. CDR1 SGHNT and CDR2 YYREEE are derived from the germline V gene (reference sequence). Trimming leaves V shorter by 0 bases and J shorter by 4 bases, with the junction holding 9 bases beyond the gene matches.

What was sequenced was T cells isolated from PBMCs. This clonotype was sampled from a human donor in good health. In this chain, TRBV5-4 is recombined with TRBJ2-5; TRBD2 agrees with 7 junctional bases. The CDR3 region has the sequence CASSLAVREFGETQYF. The nucleotide sequence reads TGTGCCAGCAGCTTGGCCGTGCGGGAGTTTGGAGAGACCCAGTACTTC.